The next 20 T cell receptor beta chains were all read from a single sample in a study of cytomegalovirus exposure and HLA in healthy donors. The study ran its PCR with 60 Vbeta and 13 Jbeta primers. Using immunoSEQ multiplex PCR, the repertoire was profiled, and TCRdb retains in-frame clones only, with some absent. The sample comprises approximately 190,000 clones, roughly four fifths of which are singletons, and roughly 0.73% rests with the top ten. Sequencing used PBMCs. The receptors shown here come from a young woman in good health and CMV-seronegative.

For the CDR3, the DNA is TGTGCCAGCAGTGACGGTAGGACATTCGATACTTACAATGAGCAGTTCTTC. As protein: CASSDGRTFDTYNEQFF. The chain combines TRBV25-1 with TRBJ2-1; tentative D call: TRBD1 (5 bases). Trimming left V 3 bases short and J 4 bases short, with 19 bases between. There are 17 residues in the CDR3. The germline V gene has CDR1 MGHDK and CDR2 SYGVNS.

The table lists this clone with a count of one. J is TRBJ1-2 and V is TRBV2; no definite D call. The CDR3 is 15 amino acids. Germline loops: CDR1 SNHLY, CDR2 FYNNEI. V lost 0 bases and J lost 4, with 12 bases in between. In nucleotides, the CDR3 is TGTGCCAGCAGTGAAGCGCTTCGCCGGTCCTATGGCTACACCTTC. It codes for CASSEALRRSYGYTF.

This chain joins TRBV30 and TRBJ2-2; perhaps TRBD1 as D (6 bases). This CDR3 is built from 14 residues. Germline V gene sequence: CDR1 GTSNPN, CDR2 SVGIG (reference sequence). V was clipped by 3 bases and J by 0 bases, with 8 bases between them. The DNA of the CDR3 is TGTGCCTGGAGACAGGGAACGAACACCGGGGAGCTGTTTTTT. This encodes CAWRQGTNTGELFF.

This chain joins TRBV5-1 and TRBJ2-7, with D perhaps TRBD2 (5 bases). CDR3 length: 16 amino acids. V lost 0 bases, J lost 3 bases, and 16 bases lay in between. The germline V gene has CDR1 SGHRS and CDR2 YFSETQ. CDR3 coding DNA: TGCGCCAGCAGCTTGGTCGGGGTGAAAGCGGACTACGAGCAGTACTTC. Its protein product is CASSLVGVKADYEQYF.

V usage is TRBV28 and J usage is TRBJ2-7; maybe TRBD2 (5 bases). Trimming removed 6 bases from V and 0 bases from J, with 18 bases in between. The CDR3 is 16 amino acids. CDR1 and CDR2 (germline): MDHEN, SYDVKM. Written as DNA, the CDR3 is TGTGCCAGCAGCTTCGATCTAGCTAGAAGCTCCTACGAGCAGTACTTC. Its protein is CASSFDLARSSYEQYF.

The chain employs TRBV5-1 and TRBJ1-4; D is possibly TRBD1 (5 bases). Germline V gene data show CDR1 as SGHRS and CDR2 as YFSETQ. V was cut by 0 bases and J by 0 bases, with 12 bases left in between. CDR3 length: 17 amino acids. The CDR3 DNA reads TGCGCCAGCAGCTTGGACGGACAAGGTACAACTAATGAAAAACTGTTTTTT. This translates into CASSLDGQGTTNEKLFF. The full variable domain, with the rest looked up from reference TRBV5-1 and TRBJ1-4, is KAGVTQTPRYLIKTRGQQVTLSCSPISGHRSVSWYQQTPGQGLQFLFEYFSETQRNKGNFPGRFSGRQFSNSRSEMNVSTLELGDSALYLCASSLDGQGTTNEKLFFGSGTQLSVL.

This clone has only a few counts. One junction end disagrees with the germline gene, perhaps due to a read error. V is TRBV4-1 and J is TRBJ1-2; TRBD1 aligns across 11 bases. The CDR3 is 14 residues long. CDR1 is MGHRA, CDR2 YSYEKL, per germline. This CDR3 is CASSQDTGQGASRF. The CDR3 DNA reads TGCGCCAGCAGCCAAGATACCGGACAGGGGGCATCACGGTTC.

This clone was counted between two and nine times. This chain joins TRBV2 and TRBJ2-7, with TRBD1 identical over 9 bases. With 10 bases clipped from V and 3 bases from J, the junction kept 10 bases outside the gene matches. Germline V gives CDR1 SNHLY, CDR2 FYNNEI. CDR3 length: 14 amino acids. The CDR3 region is CANAHPGQGYEQYF. The CDR3 coding sequence is TGTGCCAATGCACACCCGGGACAGGGCTACGAGCAGTACTTC. The whole variable domain, filled in from reference TRBV2 and TRBJ2-7, reads EPEVTQTPSHQVTQMGQEVILRCVPISNHLYFYWYRQILGQKVEFLVSFYNNEISEKSEIFDDQFSVERPDGSNFTLKIRSTKLEDSAMYFCANAHPGQGYEQYFGPGTRLTVT.

This rearrangement joins TRBV7-8 to TRBJ2-2; D unresolved. Trimming pared 5 bases from V and 4 bases from J, leaving 2 bases between. CDR1 and CDR2 (germline): SGHVS, FQNEAQ. The CDR3 is made up of 11 amino acids. The CDR3, as DNA: TGTGCCAGCAGCCTCACCGGGGAGCTGTTTTTT. Residues: CASSLTGELFF. The variable domain in full, with the rest retrieved from reference TRBV7-8 and TRBJ2-2, is GAGVSQSPRYKVAKRGQDVALRCDPISGHVSLFWYQQALGQGPEFLTYFQNEAQLDKSGLPSDRFFAERPEGSVSTLKIQRTQQEDSAVYLCASSLTGELFFGEGSRLTVL.

This sequence joins TRBV6-6 and TRBJ1-5; D not resolved. Trimming removed 7 bases from V and 3 bases from J, with 10 bases in between. CDR1 MNHNY and CDR2 SVGAGI come from the germline V gene (reference sequence). The CDR3 consists of 13 residues. CDR3 sequence reads: CASTWTSNQPQHF. The CDR3 DNA is TGTGCCAGCACCTGGACTTCCAATCAGCCCCAGCATTTT.

The rearrangement joins TRBV5-1 to TRBJ1-6, with 7 nucleotides matching TRBD1. Germline-derived CDR1 and CDR2 are SGHRS and YFSETQ. The V segment lost 0 bases and the J segment 0 bases; nucleotides outside the gene matches: 0. The CDR3 is made up of 16 amino acids. The CDR3 region is CASSLGDSSYNSPLHF. The CDR3 DNA is TGCGCCAGCAGCTTGGGGGACAGCTCCTATAATTCACCCCTCCACTTT.

J is TRBJ1-1 and V is TRBV29-1, with 8 nucleotides matching TRBD1. V was pared by 5 bases and J by 4 bases, with 6 bases of the junction left unmatched. This CDR3 contains 13 residues. Germline V gene lookup returns CDR1 SQVTM and CDR2 ANQGSEA. The CDR3 loop is CSVRQGRGTEAFF. The CDR3 DNA reads TGCAGCGTTCGACAGGGGAGAGGCACTGAAGCTTTCTTT. The variable domain in full, completed from reference TRBV29-1 and TRBJ1-1, reads SAVISQKPSRDICQRGTSLTIQCQVDSQVTMMFWYRQQPGQSLTLIATANQGSEATYESGFVIDKFPISRPNLTFSTLTVSNMSPEDSSIYLCSVRQGRGTEAFFGQGTRLTVV.

The chain uses TRBV6-5 and TRBJ1-6; D perhaps matches TRBD1 (6 bases). With 3 bases removed from V and 10 bases from J, the gap between germline ends came to 16 bases. The germline gives CDR1 MNHEY, CDR2 SVGAGI. This CDR3 spans 15 amino acids. CDR3 in DNA: TGTGCCAGCAGTTATAGGTCGGGCAGGGGATCACCCCTCCACTTT. It specifies CASSYRSGRGSPLHF.

The CDR3 DNA is TGTGCCAGTAGTATGGGACAGGGAGTAGAAAAACTGTTTTTT. As protein: CASSMGQGVEKLFF. The genes are TRBV19 and TRBJ1-4; TRBD1 aligns across 9 bases. V was clipped by 3 bases and J by 8 bases; unmatched bases: 4. Germline values: CDR1 LNHDA, CDR2 SQIVND (reference sequence). CDR3 length: 14 amino acids.

The chain joins TRBV27 to TRBJ2-7; maybe TRBD1 (6 bases). CDR1 is MNHEY and CDR2 is SMNVEV in the germline V gene (reference sequence). The V end was cut by 0 bases, the J end by 0 bases, with 12 bases between. The CDR3 spans 16 residues. CDR3 loop: CASSLSRLGASYEQYF. CDR3 in DNA: TGTGCCAGCAGTTTATCCCGGTTGGGGGCCTCCTACGAGCAGTACTTC.

V is TRBV7-7 and J is TRBJ2-1; 11 bases map to TRBD2. V gave up 5 bases and J gave up 4 bases; unmatched junction bases: 7. Germline V gene data show CDR1 as SSHAT and CDR2 as FNYEAQ (reference sequence). The CDR3 extends over 16 amino acids. Here the CDR3 DNA reads TGTGCCAGCAGCCCGGCAGCTAGCGGGGGGTACAATGAGCAGTTCTTC. As protein: CASSPAASGGYNEQFF.

The gene calls are TRBV6-6 and TRBJ2-7; the match to TRBD1 covers 8 bases. Germline trimming cut 6 bases from V and 5 bases from J; bases unmatched to any gene: 6. The CDR3 length is 13 residues. CDR1 MNHNY and CDR2 SVGAGI come from the germline V gene (reference sequence). In nucleotides, the CDR3 is TGTGCCAGCAGAAGACAGGGGCGACACGAGCAGTACTTC. Translated: CASRRQGRHEQYF.

This clone is a singleton in its sample. This chain links TRBV4-1 with TRBJ2-5, with 7 bases fitting TRBD1. The V gene's germline CDR1 is MGHRA and CDR2 YSYEKL. The CDR3 has 16 residues. V dropped 0 bases and J dropped 9; count of bases not matched to a gene: 13. As DNA, the CDR3 is TGCGCCAGCAGCCAAGATGGCTCACAGGGGTTGGAGGCCCAGTACTTC. This codes for CASSQDGSQGLEAQYF.

The chain combines TRBV5-5 with TRBJ1-1; D may be TRBD1 (5 bases). The CDR3 is made up of 12 amino acids. Per germline, CDR1 SGHKS and CDR2 YYEKEE (reference sequence). V was pared by 5 bases and J by 11 bases, with 16 bases between. CDR3 bases: TGTGCCAGCAGGGAGCTTCAGGGTTCTGCTTTCTTT. It codes for CASRELQGSAFF.

The genes are TRBV29-1 and TRBJ1-6, with D possibly being TRBD1 (5 bases). This CDR3 has 14 residues. The V gene lost 4 bases and the J gene lost 7 bases, with 14 bases spanning the gap. Germline-derived CDR1 and CDR2 are SQVTM and ANQGSEA. CDR3 region: CSVAVQDTNSPLHF. CDR3 DNA: TGCAGCGTTGCGGTACAGGATACCAATTCACCCCTCCACTTT.